The 23 T cell receptor beta chains reported below all come from one sample, sequenced in a study of OX40 agonist ivuxolimab in advanced cancers. Assay: immunoSEQ multiplex PCR; the TCRdb copy retains only in-frame clones and omits some. The data hold some 33,000 clones, with roughly 80% observed a single time. Material: CD4+ or CD8+ T cells sorted from blood, obtained in a trial of the OX40 agonist ivuxolimab. These receptors originate from an adult with an advanced solid tumor such as melanoma, head and neck, liver or kidney cancer.

About this clone itself: A read error may produce the germline difference seen at one junction end. The chain employs TRBV6-4 and TRBJ2-1; D is uncertain. CDR1 MRHNA and CDR2 SNTAGT come from the germline V gene. This CDR3 is 14 amino acids long. The CDR3 loop reads CASSYSVDVNEQFF. CDR3 bases: TGTGCCAGCAGTTACTCGGTGGACGTCAATGAGCAGTTCTTC.

The chain combines TRBV6-5 with TRBJ1-3; D is unresolved. Germline V gives CDR1 MNHEY, CDR2 SVGAGI. Trimming pared 0 bases from V and 0 bases from J, leaving 9 bases between. The CDR3 totals 16 residues. The CDR3 DNA is TGTGCCAGCAGTTACTCCGCGACACTCTCTGGAAACACCATATATTTT. This sequence encodes CASSYSATLSGNTIYF.

The CDR3 loop reads CASHGQEETQYF. The CDR3 nucleotides read TGTGCCAGTCATGGGCAGGAAGAGACCCAGTACTTC. The chain is built from TRBV18 and TRBJ2-5; the D is unclear. Germline CDR1 KGHSH, CDR2 LQKENI. This CDR3 is built from 12 residues. V lost 9 bases, J lost 3 bases, and 11 bases lay in between.

A single count supports this clone. The genes are TRBV10-3 and TRBJ2-2; tentative D call: TRBD1 (6 bases). CDR3 length: 15 residues. Germline V gene data show CDR1 as ENHRY and CDR2 as SYGVKD. V was clipped by 6 bases and J by 4 bases, with 15 bases between them. CDR3 in amino acids: CAISIQGSGTGELFF. The CDR3 DNA is TGTGCCATCAGCATACAGGGATCTGGCACCGGGGAGCTGTTTTTT.

The chain combines TRBV20-1 with TRBJ1-1; D gene unclear. Germline CDR1 DFQATT, CDR2 SNEGSKA (reference sequence). CDR3 length: 9 residues. CDR3 bases: TGCAGGGCGGGCACTGAAGCTTTCTTT. Its translation is CRAGTEAFF.

By share, this clone ranks as hyperexpanded. The CDR3 region has the DNA TGTGCCAGCAGCTTTCGAGATCCAGCGGGAGGGCCTACCTACGAGCAGTACTTC. Translation gives CASSFRDPAGGPTYEQYF. This sequence joins TRBV7-9 and TRBJ2-7, with 10 bases identical to TRBD2. Germline V gives CDR1 SEHNR, CDR2 FQNEAQ (reference sequence). The CDR3 runs to 18 residues. V gave up 3 bases and J gave up 2 bases; unmatched junction bases: 13.

This clone occurred once. The V gene is TRBV5-6, the J gene TRBJ1-4; perhaps TRBD1 as D (5 bases). This CDR3 contains 14 residues. The germline V and J ends were trimmed by 4 bases and 6 bases, with 13 bases remaining between them. From germline, CDR1 is SGHDT and CDR2 YYEEEE. The CDR3, as DNA: TGTGCCAGCAGCAGAGGAAGGGGCTATGAAAAACTGTTTTTT. Translated: CASSRGRGYEKLFF. Drawing the rest from reference TRBV5-6 and TRBJ1-4, the complete variable domain is DAGVTQSPTHLIKTRGQQVTLRCSPKSGHDTVSWYQQALGQGPQFIFQYYEEEERQRGNFPDRFSGHQFPNYSSELNVNALLLGDSALYLCASSRGRGYEKLFFGSGTQLSVL.

This clone was picked up one time. The chain links TRBV5-5 to TRBJ1-1; D not certain. Trimming stripped 4 bases from V and 2 bases from J, with 12 bases between. CDR1 and CDR2 from the germline V gene are SGHKS and YYEKEE (reference sequence). CDR3 length: 14 amino acids. The CDR3 region is CASSLGLTNTEAFF. The CDR3 region has the DNA TGTGCCAGCAGCCTTGGTTTGACAAACACTGAAGCTTTCTTT.

The genes are TRBV7-2 and TRBJ2-3, with 9 nucleotides matching TRBD2. The CDR3 sequence is 14 residues long. V was pared by 3 bases and J by 8 bases, with 6 bases of the junction left unmatched. Germline CDR1 and CDR2: SGHTA and FQGNSA. The CDR3 nucleotides are TGTGCCAGCAGCTTCGCGGGGGGGCCGGCTACGCAGTATTTT. Translation gives CASSFAGGPATQYF.

The chain has TRBV7-9 and TRBJ2-7; 10 nucleotides align to TRBD1. Per the germline V gene, CDR1 is SEHNR and CDR2 is FQNEAQ (reference sequence). Losses at the gene ends were 3 bases for V and 0 bases for J; bases not matched to a gene: 5. The CDR3 has 16 amino acids. In DNA form, the CDR3 reads TGTGCCAGCAGCTTTTCGGGACAGGGGAACTCCTACGAGCAGTACTTC. Amino acids: CASSFSGQGNSYEQYF. Supplemented by reference TRBV7-9 and TRBJ2-7, the full variable domain reads DTGVSQNPRHKITKRGQNVTFRCDPISEHNRLYWYRQTLGQGPEFLTYFQNEAQLEKSRLLSDRFSAERPKGSFSTLEIQRTEQGDSAMYLCASSFSGQGNSYEQYFGPGTRLTVT.

The chain employs TRBV4-1 and TRBJ1-1; no definite D call. This CDR3 contains 15 residues. Germline V gene data show CDR1 as MGHRA and CDR2 as YSYEKL. Trimming removed 0 bases at V and 3 bases at J, with 11 bases between. CDR3 sequence: CASSQEVTGDTEAFF. The CDR3 DNA reads TGCGCCAGCAGCCAAGAGGTAACTGGGGACACTGAAGCTTTCTTT.

The chain couples TRBV7-6 to TRBJ2-1; D gene uncertain. Germline V lookup: CDR1 SGHVS, CDR2 FNYEAQ. The CDR3 length is 14 residues. Trimming shortened V by 0 bases and J by 6 bases, and 9 bases separated the two germline ends. CDR3 sequence: CASSLAAQSNEQFF. The DNA of the CDR3 is TGTGCCAGCAGCTTAGCAGCTCAGAGCAATGAGCAGTTCTTC.

The CDR3 DNA follows: TGTGCCAGCAGGCTAGCGGGAGGGATTGAGCAGTTCTTC. This gives the protein CASRLAGGIEQFF. The V call is TRBV14, the J call TRBJ2-1; TRBD2 matches at 12 bases. V lost 6 bases, J lost 9 bases, and 3 bases stayed unmatched. This CDR3 comprises 13 residues. CDR1 and CDR2 from the germline V gene are SGHDN and FVKESK.

The V and J genes are TRBV28 and TRBJ1-4; no clear D. V was pared by 4 bases and J by 10 bases, with 10 bases between. This CDR3 is 12 amino acids long. The germline gives CDR1 MDHEN, CDR2 SYDVKM. CDR3 sequence reads: CASSSTVGKLFF. For the CDR3, the DNA is TGTGCCAGCAGTTCTACCGTCGGAAAACTGTTTTTT. The entire variable domain, with the rest obtained from reference TRBV28 and TRBJ1-4, is as follows: DVKVTQSSRYLVKRTGEKVFLECVQDMDHENMFWYRQDPGLGLRLIYFSYDVKMKEKGDIPEGYSVSREKKERFSLILESASTNQTSMYLCASSSTVGKLFFGSGTQLSVL.

CDR3 residues: CASSLAAGGASEQYF. The CDR3 DNA sequence: TGTGCCAGCAGCTTAGCGGCAGGGGGCGCTTCCGAGCAGTACTTC. This rearrangement joins TRBV7-4 to TRBJ2-7, with 8 bases matching TRBD1. Germline loops: CDR1 SGHVT, CDR2 SQSDAQ. V lost 0 bases, J lost 6 bases, and 7 bases stayed unmatched. The CDR3 length is 15 residues.

The CDR3 DNA reads as TGTGCCGTCGGCGCGCGGGGCGGGGGGAACACCGGGGAGCTGTTTTTT. It specifies CAVGARGGGNTGELFF. This chain joins TRBV10-3 and TRBJ2-2, with 7 bases aligning to TRBD2. Trimming cost V 11 bases and J 1 base; bases outside gene matches: 13. Germline V gene data show CDR1 as ENHRY and CDR2 as SYGVKD. This CDR3 contains 16 residues.

V gene TRBV9 combines with J gene TRBJ1-3, with TRBD1 identical over 7 bases. The CDR3 is made up of 15 amino acids. Looked up from germline, CDR1 is SGDLS and CDR2 is YYNGEE. The V and J ends lost 3 bases and 2 bases, in that order; junction bases with no gene match: 5. CDR3 loop: CASSEPGQTGNTIYF. CDR3 bases: TGTGCCAGCAGCGAACCGGGACAGACTGGAAACACCATATATTTT.

The rearrangement uses TRBV14 and TRBJ2-3; 10 nucleotides line up with TRBD1. The germline gives CDR1 SGHDN, CDR2 FVKESK. The V segment lost 6 bases and the J segment 3 bases; nucleotides outside the gene matches: 9. This CDR3 contains 16 residues. CDR3 sequence reads: CASSRRQGAVTDTQYF. The CDR3 region has the DNA TGTGCCAGCAGTCGAAGACAGGGGGCAGTTACAGATACGCAGTATTTT.

This clone was detected only a few times. The chain has TRBV21-1 and TRBJ1-2; the tabulated D call, TRBD1, remains unverified against the DNA. TRBV21-1 is labeled a pseudogene. The CDR3 runs 13 residues. CDR3: CASSKRTGNGYTF. The CDR3 DNA is TGTGCCAGCAGCAAAAGGACAGGGAATGGCTACACCTTC.

The gene calls are TRBV5-6 and TRBJ1-2; D perhaps matches TRBD1 (6 bases). Germline V gene sequence: CDR1 SGHDT, CDR2 YYEEEE. The CDR3 totals 15 residues. V shed 4 bases and J shed 4 bases, with 17 bases lying between them. The CDR3 protein is CASSPGSGQTYGYTF. DNA of the CDR3: TGTGCCAGCAGCCCGGGATCGGGACAAACCTATGGCTACACCTTC. The variable domain in full, completed from reference TRBV5-6 and TRBJ1-2, reads DAGVTQSPTHLIKTRGQQVTLRCSPKSGHDTVSWYQQALGQGPQFIFQYYEEEERQRGNFPDRFSGHQFPNYSSELNVNALLLGDSALYLCASSPGSGQTYGYTFGSGTRLTVV.

This rearrangement joins TRBV7-9 to TRBJ2-5, with 7 bases fitting TRBD2. Looked up from germline, CDR1 is SEHNR and CDR2 is FQNEAQ (reference sequence). The CDR3 contains 13 residues. The J segment lost 5 bases and the V segment lost 6 bases, leaving 6 bases of the junction unmatched. CDR3 coding DNA: TGTGCCAGCAGAGACCCACTAGCGGAGACCCAGTACTTC. Its protein is CASRDPLAETQYF.

The rearrangement uses TRBV7-2 and TRBJ2-3; D is perhaps TRBD1 (6 bases). The ends were cut back, 3 bases at V and 6 bases at J, with 10 bases in the middle. The CDR3 contains 13 residues. Germline values: CDR1 SGHTA, CDR2 FQGNSA. Here the CDR3 reads CASSFQGMDTQYF. The CDR3 DNA reads as TGTGCCAGCAGCTTTCAGGGGATGGATACGCAGTATTTT.

The chain is built from TRBV9 and TRBJ2-7, with TRBD2 identical over 8 bases. The CDR3 extends over 15 amino acids. Germline-derived CDR1 and CDR2 are SGDLS and YYNGEE. The J segment lost 5 bases and the V segment lost 4 bases, leaving 11 bases of the junction unmatched. CDR3 coding DNA: TGTGCCAGCAGCCCCAGGGGAGCGGGAGTGAACGAGCAGTACTTC. It encodes CASSPRGAGVNEQYF.